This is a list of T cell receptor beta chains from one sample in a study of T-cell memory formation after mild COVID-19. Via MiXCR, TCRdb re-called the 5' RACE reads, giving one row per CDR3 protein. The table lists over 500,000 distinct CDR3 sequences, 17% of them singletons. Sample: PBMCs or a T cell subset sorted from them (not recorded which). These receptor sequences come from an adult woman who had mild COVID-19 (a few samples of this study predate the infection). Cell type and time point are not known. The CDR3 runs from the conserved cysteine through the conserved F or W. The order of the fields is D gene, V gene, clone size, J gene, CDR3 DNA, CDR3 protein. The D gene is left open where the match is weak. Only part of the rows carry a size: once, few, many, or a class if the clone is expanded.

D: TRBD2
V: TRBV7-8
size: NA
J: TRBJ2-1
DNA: TGTGACAGCAGCCGGGGGACTAGCGGGGGGCATGAGCAGTTCTTC
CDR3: CDSSRGTSGGHEQFF

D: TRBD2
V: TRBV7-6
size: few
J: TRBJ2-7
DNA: TGTGCCAGCAGCCCGGGGCGCGGGAGTAACTCCTACGAGCAGTACTTC
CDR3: CASSPGRGSNSYEQYF

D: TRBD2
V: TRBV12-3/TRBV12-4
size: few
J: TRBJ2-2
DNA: TGTGCCAGCAGTACCGGACTAGCGGGAGGGCCTGGGGAGCTGTTTTTT
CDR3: CASSTGLAGGPGELFF

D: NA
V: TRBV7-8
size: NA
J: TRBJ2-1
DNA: TGTGCCAGCAGCTACGGACTTGTGCGCCCGATGGAGCAGTTCTTC
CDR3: CASSYGLVRPMEQFF

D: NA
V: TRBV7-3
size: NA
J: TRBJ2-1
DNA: TGTGCCAGCAGCCTAGGGGGGCTAGCGGACAACAATGAGCAGTTCTTC
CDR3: CASSLGGLADNNEQFF

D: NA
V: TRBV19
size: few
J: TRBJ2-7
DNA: TGTGCCAGTAGTACATTGGGGGGTTTCCACGAGCAGTACTTC
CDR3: CASSTLGGFHEQYF

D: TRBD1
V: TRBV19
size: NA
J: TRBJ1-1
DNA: TGTGCCAGTACCGGGACAGGGGGGAACACTGAAGCTTTCTTT
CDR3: CASTGTGGNTEAFF

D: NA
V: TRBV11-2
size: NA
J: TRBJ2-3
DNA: TGTGCCAGCAGCTTAGATGGCAGCTGGTCAGATACGCAGTATTTT
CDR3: CASSLDGSWSDTQYF

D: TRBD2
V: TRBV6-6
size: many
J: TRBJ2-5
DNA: TGTGCCAGCAACCCCGGGACTAGCGGGGGCGGGGAGACCCAGTACTTC
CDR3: CASNPGTSGGGETQYF

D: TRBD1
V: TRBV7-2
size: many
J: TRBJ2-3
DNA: TGTGCCAGCAGCTCGGGACAGCCCACAGATACGCAGTATTTT
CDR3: CASSSGQPTDTQYF

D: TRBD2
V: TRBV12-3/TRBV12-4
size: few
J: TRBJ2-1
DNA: TGTGCCAGCAGCCCATCTAGCGGGAGGGACTACAATGAGCAGTTCTTC
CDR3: CASSPSSGRDYNEQFF

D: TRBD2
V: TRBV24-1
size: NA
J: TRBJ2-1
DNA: TGTGCCACCAGTGATTTTTTGCGGGGGGACAATGAGCAGTTCTTC
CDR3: CATSDFLRGDNEQFF

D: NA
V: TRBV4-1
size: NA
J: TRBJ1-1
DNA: TGCGCCAGCAGCCAAGAACCAGGGGCTATGAACACTGAAGCTTTCTTT
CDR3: CASSQEPGAMNTEAFF

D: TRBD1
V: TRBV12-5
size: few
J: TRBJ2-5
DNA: TGTGCTAGTGGTTTCACTCCGGGACAGCAAGAGACCCAGTACTTC
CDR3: CASGFTPGQQETQYF

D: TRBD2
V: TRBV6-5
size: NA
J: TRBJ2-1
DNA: TGTGCCAGCAGTGTACTTGGGCTAGCGGGTGGGCTGTTCTTC
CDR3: CASSVLGLAGGLFF

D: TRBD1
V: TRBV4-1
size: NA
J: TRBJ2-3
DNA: TGCGCCAGCACCGGGACAGGTGCTAGCACAGATACGCAGTATTTT
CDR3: CASTGTGASTDTQYF

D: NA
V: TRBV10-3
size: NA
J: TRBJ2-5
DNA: TGTGCCATCAGTGGTTGGGGCGGCGGGGAGACCCAGTACTTC
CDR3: CAISGWGGGETQYF

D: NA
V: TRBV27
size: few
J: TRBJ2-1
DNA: TGTGCCAGCTCCGCGTCCCCCCCCTACAATGAGCAGTTCTTC
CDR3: CASSASPPYNEQFF

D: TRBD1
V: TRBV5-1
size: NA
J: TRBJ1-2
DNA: TGCGCCAGCAGCTTGGCCGGGACAGGGAACTATGGCTACACCTTC
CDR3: CASSLAGTGNYGYTF

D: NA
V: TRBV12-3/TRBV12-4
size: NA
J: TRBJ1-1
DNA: TGTGCCAGCAGGGACACGGGGGAAGCGCGGGACACTGAAGCTTTCTTT
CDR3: CASRDTGEARDTEAFF

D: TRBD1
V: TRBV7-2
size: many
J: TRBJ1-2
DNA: TGTGCCAGCAGCTCCCGAGGACAGGGCGGCTATGGCTACACCTTC
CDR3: CASSSRGQGGYGYTF

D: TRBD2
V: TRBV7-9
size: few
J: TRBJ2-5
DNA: TGTGCCAGCAGCGCAATAGCGGGAGGGCCCCCGGAGACCCAGTACTTC
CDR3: CASSAIAGGPPETQYF

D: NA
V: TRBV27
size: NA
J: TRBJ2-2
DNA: TGTGCCAGCACCTCCCCCTGGGCGGGACGAACCGGGGAGCTGTTTTTT
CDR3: CASTSPWAGRTGELFF

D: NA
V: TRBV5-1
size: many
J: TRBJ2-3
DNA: TGCGCCAGCAGAGTGGGGGAGACAGATACGCAGTATTTT
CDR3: CASRVGETDTQYF

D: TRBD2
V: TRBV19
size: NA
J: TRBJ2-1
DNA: TGTGCCAGTAGTGCTAGTATAGCGGGGGGGAGCTCCTACAATGAGCAGTTCTTC
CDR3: CASSASIAGGSSYNEQFF

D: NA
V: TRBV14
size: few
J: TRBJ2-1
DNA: TGTGCCAGCAGCCAAGATTTGGGGACTGAGCAGTTCTTC
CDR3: CASSQDLGTEQFF

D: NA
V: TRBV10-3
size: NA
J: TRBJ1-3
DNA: TGTGCCATCAGCCCGGGACATTTCTCTGGAAACACCATATATTTT
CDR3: CAISPGHFSGNTIYF

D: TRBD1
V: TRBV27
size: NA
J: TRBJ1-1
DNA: TGTGCCAGCAGTTCCCCGACAGGGACTGAAGCTTTCTTT
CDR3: CASSSPTGTEAFF

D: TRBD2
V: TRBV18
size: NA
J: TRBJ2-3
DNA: TGTGCCAGCTCACCAAGAGAAGCGGGGGATCAGTATTTT
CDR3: CASSPREAGDQYF

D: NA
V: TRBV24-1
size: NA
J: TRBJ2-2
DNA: TGTGCCACCAGTGACCCCTCACCTATTTCTGATGGGGAGCTGTTTTTT
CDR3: CATSDPSPISDGELFF

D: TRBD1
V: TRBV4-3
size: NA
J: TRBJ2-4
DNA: TGCGCCAGCAGCCAGGGACAGGGAGGAAACATTCAGTACTTC
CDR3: CASSQGQGGNIQYF

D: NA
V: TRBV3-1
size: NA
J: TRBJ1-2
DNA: TGTGCCAGCAGCCAACTAGTGGACTATGGCTACACCTTC
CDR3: CASSQLVDYGYTF

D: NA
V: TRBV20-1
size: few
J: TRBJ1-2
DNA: TGCAGTGCTAGGAGGAGCAATGGCTACACCTTC
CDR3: CSARRSNGYTF

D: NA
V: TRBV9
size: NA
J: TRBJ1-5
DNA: TGTGCCAGCAGCGTAGAGGACGGGAATCAGCCCCAGCATTTT
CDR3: CASSVEDGNQPQHF

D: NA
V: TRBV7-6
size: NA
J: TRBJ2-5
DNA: TGTGCCAGCAGCTGGTATAGTGGGTTCCAAGAGACCCAGTACTTC
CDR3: CASSWYSGFQETQYF

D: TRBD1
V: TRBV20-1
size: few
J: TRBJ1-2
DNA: TGCAGTGCCCCTGGGGGGACAGGGATATACTATGGCTACACCTTC
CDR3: CSAPGGTGIYYGYTF

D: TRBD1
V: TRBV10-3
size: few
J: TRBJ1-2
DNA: TGTGCCATCAAAGGACAGGGGAACTATGGCTACACCTTC
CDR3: CAIKGQGNYGYTF

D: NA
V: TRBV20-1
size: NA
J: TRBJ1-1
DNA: TGCAGTGCTAGAAAAGCCCCGGAGGGCACTGAAGCTTTCTTT
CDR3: CSARKAPEGTEAFF

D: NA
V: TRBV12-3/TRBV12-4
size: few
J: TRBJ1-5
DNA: TGTGCCAGCAGTACCTTCTATAGCAATCAGCCCCAGCATTTT
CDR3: CASSTFYSNQPQHF

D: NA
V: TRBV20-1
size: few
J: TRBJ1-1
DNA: TGCAGTGCTAGCGGTAGTCTTAACACTGAAGCTTTCTTT
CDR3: CSASGSLNTEAFF

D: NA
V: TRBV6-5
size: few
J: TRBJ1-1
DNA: TGTGCCAGCAGTTACTCAGAGGGGAGGGCCACTGAAGCTTTCTTT
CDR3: CASSYSEGRATEAFF

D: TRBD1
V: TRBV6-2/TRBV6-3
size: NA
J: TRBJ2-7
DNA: TGTGCCAGCAGGCTGGGACAGTCCTACGAGCAGTACTTC
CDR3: CASRLGQSYEQYF

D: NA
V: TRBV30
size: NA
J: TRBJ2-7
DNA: TGTGCCTGGAGTGTACTGTCCTCGTCCGAGCAGTACTTC
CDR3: CAWSVLSSSEQYF

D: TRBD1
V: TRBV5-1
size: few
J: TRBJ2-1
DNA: TGCGCCAGCAGTCCAGGGACAGGGAAATTCTTC
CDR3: CASSPGTGKFF

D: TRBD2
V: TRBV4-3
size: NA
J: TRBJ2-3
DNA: TGCGCCAGCAGCCGCAGACTAGCGGGAGAAGATACGCAGTATTTT
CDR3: CASSRRLAGEDTQYF

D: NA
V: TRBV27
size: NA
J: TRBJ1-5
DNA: TGTGCCAGCACCCCGGGGCTTGGAGTCAACCTGAGGGGCAATCAGCCCCAGCATTTT
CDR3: CASTPGLGVNLRGNQPQHF

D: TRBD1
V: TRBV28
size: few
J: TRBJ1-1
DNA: TGTGCCAGCAGTTTGCCACAGGGGGCGAACCGGAACACTGAAGCTTTCTTT
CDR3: CASSLPQGANRNTEAFF

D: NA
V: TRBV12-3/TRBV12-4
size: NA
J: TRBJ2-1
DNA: TGTGCCAGCAGTTTCCAGACAGGCTCCTACAATGAGCAGTTCTTC
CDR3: CASSFQTGSYNEQFF

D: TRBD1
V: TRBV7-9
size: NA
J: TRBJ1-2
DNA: TGTGCCAGCAGTTACACTAACAGGGGGAACTATGGCTACACCTTC
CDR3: CASSYTNRGNYGYTF

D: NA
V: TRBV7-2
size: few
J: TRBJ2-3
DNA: TGTGCCAGCAGCCGGGACCGACTGACTAGCACAGATACGCAGTATTTT
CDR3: CASSRDRLTSTDTQYF

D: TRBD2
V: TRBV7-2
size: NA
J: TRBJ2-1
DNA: TGTGCCAGCAGCTTGACTAGCGGGGCCTACAATGATCAGTTCTTC
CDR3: CASSLTSGAYNDQFF

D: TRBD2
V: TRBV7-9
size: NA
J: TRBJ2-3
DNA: TGTGCCAGCAGCTTACCTTTCGGGGGGGCGCCAGATACGCAGTATTTT
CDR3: CASSLPFGGAPDTQYF

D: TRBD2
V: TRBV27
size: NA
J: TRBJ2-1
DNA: TGTGCCAGCAGTCCCCCCACTAGCGGGCATTACAATGAGCAGTTCTTC
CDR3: CASSPPTSGHYNEQFF